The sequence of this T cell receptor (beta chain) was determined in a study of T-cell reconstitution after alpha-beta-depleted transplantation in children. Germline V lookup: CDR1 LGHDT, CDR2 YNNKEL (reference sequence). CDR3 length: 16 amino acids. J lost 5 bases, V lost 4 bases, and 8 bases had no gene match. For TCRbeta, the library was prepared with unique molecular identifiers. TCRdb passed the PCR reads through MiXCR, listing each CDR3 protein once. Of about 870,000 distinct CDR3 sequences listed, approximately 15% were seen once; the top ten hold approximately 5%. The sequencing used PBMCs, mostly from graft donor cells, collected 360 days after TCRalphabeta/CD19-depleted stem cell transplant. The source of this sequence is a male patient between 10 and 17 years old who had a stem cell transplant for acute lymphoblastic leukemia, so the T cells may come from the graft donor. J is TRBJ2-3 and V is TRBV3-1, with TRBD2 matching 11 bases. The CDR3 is CASSLQGLAVEDTQYF. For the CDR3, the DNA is TGTGCCAGCAGCCTTCAGGGACTAGCGGTGGAAGATACGCAGTATTTT.